What follows are 15 T cell receptor beta chains derived from one specimen sequenced in a study of T cell responses to AZD1222 COVID-19 vaccine. Here immunoSEQ multiplex PCR was the method, and the copy in TCRdb shows in-frame clones only, minus some. This table holds 150,000 or so clones, around nine tenths found once. Source: peripheral blood, taken on day 0 of AZD1222 vaccination. These receptors originate from an adult in good health.

The V gene is TRBV6-2 or TRBV6-3, the J gene TRBJ2-7; 8 nucleotides align to TRBD1. Germline V gives CDR1 MNHEY, CDR2 SVGEGT. The ends lost 0 bases at V and 2 bases at J; junction bases unmatched: 3. This CDR3 is 15 amino acids long. The DNA for the CDR3 is TGTGCCAGCAGTTACTCGGCGGACAGGGCCTACGAGCAGTACTTC. Its protein product is CASSYSADRAYEQYF.

This clone came up once. The genes are TRBV27 and TRBJ1-3; D is undetermined. V was cut by 6 bases and J by 0 bases, with 18 bases left in between. CDR3 size: 17 residues. In germline, CDR1 is MNHEY, CDR2 SMNVEV (reference sequence). CDR3 bases: TGTGCCAGCAGCTTAAAATCGTCCCGAAGCTCTGGAAACACCATATATTTT. This gives the protein CASSLKSSRSSGNTIYF.

The CDR3 sequence: CASGTGTGNSPLHF. In DNA form, the CDR3 reads TGTGCCAGCGGAACCGGGACCGGTAATTCACCCCTCCACTTT. The chain recombines TRBV27 with TRBJ1-6, with D possibly TRBD1 on 5 matching bases. Germline V gene data show CDR1 as MNHEY and CDR2 as SMNVEV (reference sequence). CDR3 length: 14 amino acids. V dropped 8 bases and J dropped 6 bases, with 14 bases sitting between them.

DNA of the CDR3: TGCGCCAGCAGCCAAGATTGGGGACTGGTCAAGTGGGGCGATACGCAGTATTTT. Its translation is CASSQDWGLVKWGDTQYF. This chain links TRBV4-3 with TRBJ2-3; tentative D call: TRBD2 (6 bases). Germline CDR1 reads LGHNA; CDR2 reads YSLEER. This CDR3 has 18 amino acids. With 0 bases removed from V and 6 bases from J, the gap between germline ends came to 22 bases.

This chain's CDR3 is CASSSQGAGGSYEQYF. DNA of the CDR3: TGTGCCAGCAGTTCACAGGGAGCGGGAGGCTCCTACGAGCAGTACTTC. The chain combines TRBV6-5 with TRBJ2-7, with 9 nucleotides matching TRBD2. Germline V CDR1 and CDR2: MNHEY, SVGAGI. CDR3 length: 16 residues. V shed 4 bases, J shed 0 bases, and the junction held 7 bases outside the gene matches.

The chain uses TRBV11-3 and TRBJ2-3, with a possible D match to TRBD1 (6 bases). Trimming stripped 5 bases from V and 6 bases from J, with 12 bases between. The germline gives CDR1 SGHNT, CDR2 YENEEA. The CDR3 covers 13 residues. The CDR3 region is CASSAWTEDTQYF. The CDR3 DNA reads as TGTGCCAGCAGCGCCTGGACAGAGGATACGCAGTATTTT.

The chain joins TRBV27 to TRBJ2-5, with 10 bases matching TRBD1. Trimming removed 7 bases from V and 2 bases from J; junction bases left unmatched: 4. CDR3 length: 14 amino acids. Germline V CDR1 and CDR2: MNHEY, SMNVEV (reference sequence). The CDR3 is CASKTGGFQETQYF. CDR3 in DNA: TGTGCCAGCAAGACAGGGGGCTTTCAAGAGACCCAGTACTTC.

About this clone itself: The same CDR3 can be traced to other DNA sequences in this sample. The rearrangement joins TRBV28 to TRBJ2-7; D ambiguous. Trimming took 8 bases from V and 4 from J, leaving 3 bases between them. Germline-derived CDR1 and CDR2 are MDHEN and SYDVKM. The CDR3 is 9 residues long. The CDR3 DNA reads TGTGCCAGCGGATACGAGCAGTACTTC. It encodes CASGYEQYF. Full variable domain (remainder filled in from reference TRBV28 and TRBJ2-7): DVKVTQSSRYLVKRTGEKVFLECVQDMDHENMFWYRQDPGLGLRLIYFSYDVKMKEKGDIPEGYSVSREKKERFSLILESASTNQTSMYLCASGYEQYFGPGTRLTVT.

The CDR3 here is CASSLTGLAPSYEQYF. DNA of the CDR3: TGTGCCAGCAGCTTGACTGGACTAGCTCCGTCCTACGAGCAGTACTTC. The rearrangement uses TRBV7-8 and TRBJ2-7, with TRBD2 matching over 8 bases. Trimming removed 3 bases from V and 1 base from J; junction bases left unmatched: 8. The CDR3 consists of 16 residues. Germline assignment: CDR1 SGHVS and CDR2 FQNEAQ.

The chain is built from TRBV7-9 and TRBJ2-6; D could derive from TRBD1 or TRBD2 (5 bases each). There are 15 residues in the CDR3. Per the germline V gene, CDR1 is SEHNR and CDR2 is FQNEAQ (reference sequence). CDR3 sequence (DNA): TGTGGTAGCACGGGGCGGGTCGCTGGGGCCAACGTCCTGACTTTC. It translates to CGSTGRVAGANVLTF. The variable domain in full, with the rest retrieved from reference TRBV7-9 and TRBJ2-6, is DTGVSQNPRHKITKRGQNVTFRCDPISEHNRLYWYRQTLGQGPEFLTYFQNEAQLEKSRLLSDRFSAERPKGSFSTLEIQRTEQGDSAMYLCGSTGRVAGANVLTFGAGSRLTVL.

CDR3 coding DNA: TGTGCCAGCAGTTCACTAGCGGGGGTTGCGAACATTCAGTACTTC. This translates into CASSSLAGVANIQYF. The V and J genes are TRBV6-2 or TRBV6-3 and TRBJ2-4; 11 bases map to TRBD2. After removal of 4 bases from V and 7 bases from J, the junction contained 6 bases not matched to a gene. The CDR3 covers 15 residues. Germline loops: CDR1 MNHEY, CDR2 SVGEGT.

The J gene is TRBJ1-2, the V gene TRBV27; D unclear. CDR1 and CDR2 from the germline V gene are MNHEY and SMNVEV (reference sequence). The CDR3 loop spans 15 amino acids. V lost 0 bases to trimming and J lost 4 bases, with 12 bases between them. CDR3 bases: TGTGCCAGCAGTTTATCGCCCCATCGAGGCTATGGCTACACCTTC. Protein sequence: CASSLSPHRGYGYTF.

The rearrangement uses TRBV18 and TRBJ2-2; 12 nucleotides agree with TRBD2. The CDR3 is 17 residues long. The ends lost 4 bases at V and 0 bases at J; junction bases unmatched: 3. Germline CDR1 and CDR2: KGHSH and LQKENI. CDR3 loop: CASSLGLAGPNTGELFF. The DNA for the CDR3 is TGTGCCAGCTCACTAGGACTAGCGGGACCGAACACCGGGGAGCTGTTTTTT. Using reference TRBV18 and TRBJ2-2 for the parts outside the CDR3, the full variable domain is NAGVMQNPRHLVRRRGQEARLRCSPMKGHSHVYWYRQLPEEGLKFMVYLQKENIIDESGMPKERFSAEFPKEGPSILRIQQVVRGDSAAYFCASSLGLAGPNTGELFFGEGSRLTVL.

V usage is TRBV7-9 and J usage is TRBJ2-7, with D uncertain. Germline V CDR1 and CDR2: SEHNR, FQNEAQ (reference sequence). This CDR3 comprises 11 residues. The V gene lost 2 bases and the J gene lost 5 bases, with 4 bases spanning the gap. The CDR3 DNA is TGTGCCAGCAGCTTAAGTCACGAGCAGTACTTC. Protein sequence: CASSLSHEQYF.

The gene calls are TRBV6-5 and TRBJ2-1; 7 nucleotides agree with TRBD2. CDR1 is MNHEY and CDR2 is SVGAGI in the germline V gene. The V segment lost 10 bases and the J segment 2 bases; nucleotides outside the gene matches: 11. CDR3 length: 15 residues. CDR3 bases: TGTGCCACCAGGCTAGCCGCGGGGGCCTACAATGAGCAGTTCTTC. Translation gives CATRLAAGAYNEQFF.